Here is one T cell receptor (beta chain) with its context. Its antigen is undetermined. V lost 1 base, J lost 4 bases, and 12 bases lay in between. Germline CDR1 and CDR2: SGHDT and YYEEEE. The CDR3 has 15 residues. This sample is drawn from a study of OX40 agonist ivuxolimab in advanced cancers. Study-level background: A history of anti-PD-1, anti-PD-L1 or anti-CTLA-4 therapy was acceptable, and approximately 40% had some.

Blood draws occurred at baseline, cycle 4 day 1, and cycle 7 day 1. Sequenced by immunoSEQ multiplex PCR; TCRdb stores in-frame clones only, minus some. Altogether about 22,000 clones are present, 87% being singletons, with the ten largest covering around 15%. Study outcomes and limitations: People who partly responded at 0.1-3.0 mg/kg had some of the least clonal expansion seen.

The chain recombines TRBV5-6 with TRBJ2-1; possibly TRBD2 for D (6 bases). Sequencing used CD4+ or CD8+ T cells sorted from blood, obtained in a trial of the OX40 agonist ivuxolimab. The receptor was isolated from an adult with an advanced solid tumor such as melanoma, head and neck, liver or kidney cancer. The CDR3 spells CASSLPGGTYNEQFF. CDR3 nucleotides: TGTGCCAGCAGCTTGCCCGGGGGAACATACAATGAGCAGTTCTTC.